A single sample gave rise to the 26 T cell receptor beta chains below, sequenced in a study of cytomegalovirus exposure and HLA in healthy donors. Produced via immunoSEQ multiplex PCR; TCRdb's table is partial and in-frame only. This table holds approximately 180,000 clones, roughly 83% found once. Input material: PBMCs. These receptors were collected from a woman between 18 and 29 years old in good health and CMV-seronegative.

The rearrangement links TRBV28 to TRBJ1-1; TRBD1 agrees at 9 bases. Unmatched junction bases numbered 7, after V lost 6 bases and J lost 5 bases. The CDR3 covers 14 residues. Germline V gene lookup returns CDR1 MDHEN and CDR2 SYDVKM. The CDR3 nucleotides are TGTGCCAGCAGGTTCTCGGGACAGGGTACTGAAGCTTTCTTT. This gives the protein CASRFSGQGTEAFF. Using reference TRBV28 and TRBJ1-1 for the parts outside the CDR3, the full variable domain is DVKVTQSSRYLVKRTGEKVFLECVQDMDHENMFWYRQDPGLGLRLIYFSYDVKMKEKGDIPEGYSVSREKKERFSLILESASTNQTSMYLCASRFSGQGTEAFFGQGTRLTVV.

The rearrangement links TRBV14 to TRBJ1-1; D gene unclear. The CDR3 is 13 residues long. Trimming took 3 bases from V and 1 from J, leaving 6 bases between them. Germline CDR1 is SGHDN and CDR2 is FVKESK. The CDR3 DNA reads as TGTGCCAGCAGCCAGGAGCGGAACACTGAAGCTTTCTTT. Protein product: CASSQERNTEAFF.

This chain joins TRBV4-1 and TRBJ2-7, with 8 bases identical to TRBD1. Germline lookup yields CDR1 MGHRA and CDR2 YSYEKL. CDR3 length: 16 residues. Trimming at V came to 5 bases and at J to 3 bases, leaving 12 bases not matched to a gene. CDR3 nucleotide sequence: TGCGCCAGCAGCAGACCGGGACAGGCATCGCACTACGAGCAGTACTTC. It encodes CASSRPGQASHYEQYF.

V gene TRBV11-1 combines with J gene TRBJ2-7; TRBD1 matches at 7 bases. The germline V gene has CDR1 SGHAT and CDR2 FQDESV (reference sequence). Unmatched junction bases numbered 7, after V lost 6 bases and J lost 2 bases. CDR3 length equals 14 residues. The CDR3 sequence is CASRTGTAAYEQYF. The CDR3 DNA reads TGTGCCAGCAGAACCGGGACAGCCGCCTACGAGCAGTACTTC. Drawing the rest from reference TRBV11-1 and TRBJ2-7, the complete variable domain is EAEVAQSPRYKITEKSQAVAFWCDPISGHATLYWYRQILGQGPELLVQFQDESVVDDSQLPKDRFSAERLKGVDSTLKIQPAELGDSAMYLCASRTGTAAYEQYFGPGTRLTVT.

The chain has TRBV2 and TRBJ2-3, with 11 bases identical to TRBD2. J was trimmed by 6 bases and V by 6 bases; bases with no gene match: 8. CDR1 and CDR2 from the germline V gene are SNHLY and FYNNEI. The CDR3 totals 15 residues. The CDR3 reads CASRELAGEWDTQYF. The CDR3 DNA reads TGTGCCAGCAGGGAACTAGCGGGGGAGTGGGATACGCAGTATTTT.

The V and J genes are TRBV11-2 and TRBJ1-1; D not resolved. The V gene lost 10 bases and the J gene lost 6 bases, with 3 bases spanning the gap. CDR3 length: 8 residues. CDR1 is SGHAT, CDR2 FQNNGV, per germline. CDR3 bases: TGTGCCAACTCTGAAGCTTTCTTT. Encoded protein: CANSEAFF.

The chain uses TRBV6-1 and TRBJ1-6, with unresolved D. V was cut by 3 bases and J by 6 bases, with 12 bases left in between. Germline V gene lookup returns CDR1 MNHNS and CDR2 SASEGT. The CDR3 runs to 15 residues. This CDR3 is CASSEGDRGNSPLHF. The CDR3 nucleotides are TGTGCCAGCAGTGAGGGTGATCGGGGTAATTCACCCCTCCACTTT.

The chain recombines TRBV7-2 with TRBJ2-7, with TRBD1 matching 11 bases. From germline, CDR1 is SGHTA and CDR2 FQGNSA. The CDR3 extends over 14 amino acids. V was clipped by 2 bases and J by 6 bases; unmatched bases: 3. Here the CDR3 reads CASSLRDRGGEQYF. The CDR3 DNA reads TGTGCCAGCAGCTTAAGGGACAGGGGGGGCGAGCAGTACTTC.

The chain is built from TRBV7-6 and TRBJ2-3, with 13 positions matching TRBD2. Germline V CDR1 and CDR2: SGHVS, FNYEAQ. V lost 5 bases to trimming and J lost 6 bases; unmatched junction nucleotides: 5. The CDR3 loop spans 15 amino acids. CDR3 coding DNA: TGTGCCAGCAGCCTGCGACTAGCGGGGGGCGATACGCAGTATTTT. This encodes CASSLRLAGGDTQYF.

This chain joins TRBV19 and TRBJ2-3, with 9 positions matching TRBD2. The germline V gene has CDR1 LNHDA and CDR2 SQIVND (reference sequence). CDR3 length: 20 residues. V gave up 1 base and J gave up 0 bases; unmatched junction bases: 14. Written as DNA, the CDR3 is TGTGCCAGTAGTATAGGAGGAGGTAGCGGGGGACTATGGAGCACAGATACGCAGTATTTT. This sequence encodes CASSIGGGSGGLWSTDTQYF.

The rearrangement links TRBV6-4 to TRBJ2-3, with TRBD2 matching over 9 bases. The V segment lost 2 bases and the J segment 5 bases; nucleotides outside the gene matches: 8. Germline CDR1 is MRHNA and CDR2 is SNTAGT. This CDR3 spans 16 amino acids. CDR3 in amino acids: CASSDGVAGVGDTQYF. The CDR3 DNA reads TGTGCCAGCAGTGACGGGGTAGCGGGAGTTGGAGATACGCAGTATTTT.

On this clone itself: The sample contains more than one DNA sequence encoding this CDR3. This chain joins TRBV7-6 and TRBJ1-5; the match to TRBD1 covers 7 bases. J gave up 7 bases and V 5 bases, and 5 bases lay outside the gene matches. Germline V lookup: CDR1 SGHVS, CDR2 FNYEAQ. The CDR3 totals 13 residues. For the CDR3, the DNA is TGTGCCAGCAGCCTGGGACAGAACCAGCCCCAGCATTTT. Amino acid sequence: CASSLGQNQPQHF.

This chain joins TRBV6-5 and TRBJ2-1, with D possibly matching TRBD2 (6 bases). V shed 4 bases and J shed 2 bases, with 9 bases lying between them. The CDR3 runs 14 residues. Germline-derived CDR1 and CDR2 are MNHEY and SVGAGI. This CDR3 reads CASSSGTPYNEQFF. CDR3 in DNA: TGTGCCAGCAGTTCCGGGACTCCCTACAATGAGCAGTTCTTC.

The CDR3, as DNA: TGCGCCAGCAGCCAAGAGGCAGACGAGCAGTACTTC. Residues: CASSQEADEQYF. The rearrangement links TRBV4-1 to TRBJ2-7; no clear D gene. V shed 0 bases and J shed 5 bases, with 5 bases lying between them. CDR1 is MGHRA and CDR2 is YSYEKL in the germline V gene. The CDR3 has 12 amino acids.

This chain links TRBV5-8 with TRBJ1-5, with 7 bases that match TRBD1. The V gene's germline CDR1 is SGHTS and CDR2 YDEGEE. Germline trimming cut 2 bases from V and 10 bases from J; bases unmatched to any gene: 3. This CDR3 is built from 12 residues. In DNA, the CDR3 is TGTGCCAGCAGCTTCGCAGGGGGACCCCAGCATTTT. It is translated as CASSFAGGPQHF.

The rearrangement joins TRBV6-1 to TRBJ1-1; D ambiguous. CDR1 is MNHNS, CDR2 SASEGT, per germline. The ends were cut back, 4 bases at V and 1 base at J, with 7 bases in the middle. The CDR3 runs to 13 residues. CDR3 loop: CASSAGRNTEAFF. As DNA, the CDR3 is TGTGCCAGCAGTGCGGGGAGGAACACTGAAGCTTTCTTT.

The CDR3 here is CASRLNANQPQHF. The CDR3 DNA reads TGCGCCAGCAGATTAAACGCGAATCAGCCCCAGCATTTT. The chain recombines TRBV10-2 with TRBJ1-5; D call uncertain. The germline V and J ends were trimmed by 6 bases and 4 bases, with 10 bases remaining between them. This CDR3 contains 13 residues. In germline, CDR1 is WSHSY, CDR2 SAAADI.

This clone was seen a handful of times. Here the CDR3 DNA reads TGTGCCAGCAGCGTAGATAGCGGGCTCTACGAGCAGTACTTC. This codes for CASSVDSGLYEQYF. The V gene is TRBV9, the J gene TRBJ2-7; 7 bases are a match to TRBD2. V trimming: 0 bases; J trimming: 3 bases; junction bases outside the gene matches: 3. CDR3 size: 14 residues. Germline V lookup: CDR1 SGDLS, CDR2 YYNGEE.

This sequence joins TRBV5-1 and TRBJ1-1; D not certain. Trimming took 2 bases from V and 6 from J, leaving 11 bases between them. Germline V gives CDR1 SGHRS, CDR2 YFSETQ. The length of the CDR3 is 13 residues. This chain's CDR3 is CASSLRWLAEAFF. For the CDR3, the DNA is TGCGCCAGCAGCTTACGTTGGCTGGCTGAAGCTTTCTTT.

This clone was seen a single time. This sequence joins TRBV4-1 and TRBJ1-5; no definite D call. Germline CDR1 MGHRA, CDR2 YSYEKL. The CDR3 covers 15 residues. Deletions cut 3 bases from V and 4 bases from J, with 13 bases between. Here the CDR3 reads CASSQANVRNQPQHF. The CDR3 bases are TGCGCCAGCAGCCAGGCCAACGTCAGGAATCAGCCCCAGCATTTT.

The genes are TRBV6-1 and TRBJ2-7, with TRBD2 matching 7 bases. The CDR3 has 14 amino acids. V shed 4 bases and J 4 bases; nucleotides not matched to a gene: 7. Germline V CDR1 and CDR2: MNHNS, SASEGT. The CDR3 is CASSVRQRGYEQYF. The DNA for the CDR3 is TGTGCCAGCAGTGTCCGGCAGCGGGGATACGAGCAGTACTTC.

This clone was recorded only once. The rearrangement links TRBV6-6 to TRBJ1-3, with D uncertain. Trimming removed 2 bases from V and 0 bases from J, with 5 bases in between. CDR1 is MNHNY, CDR2 SVGAGI, per germline (reference sequence). The CDR3 totals 14 residues. In DNA form, the CDR3 reads TGTGCCAGCAGTTACCATTTCTCTGGAAACACCATATATTTT. Its translation: CASSYHFSGNTIYF.

For this clone: One end of the junction is discordant with germline, which a read error may explain. This sequence joins TRBV5-4 and TRBJ2-5, with 7 bases aligning to TRBD2. CDR1 and CDR2 (germline): SGHNT, YYREEE (reference sequence). CDR3 size: 13 residues. CDR3 loop: CASRLGEGETQYF. Written as DNA, the CDR3 is TGTGCCAGCAGGTTGGGGGAGGGAGAGACCCAGTACTTC.

The chain uses TRBV18 and TRBJ1-4; D is unresolved. The V end lost 3 bases, the J end lost 6 bases, and 23 bases lay between the germline ends. Germline-derived CDR1 and CDR2 are KGHSH and LQKENI. The CDR3 totals 18 residues. The CDR3 sequence is CASSPRTLSVMMDEKLFF. In DNA form, the CDR3 reads TGTGCCAGCTCACCCCGGACTCTGTCCGTGATGATGGATGAAAAACTGTTTTTT. Variable domain in full (rest from reference TRBV18 and TRBJ1-4): NAGVMQNPRHLVRRRGQEARLRCSPMKGHSHVYWYRQLPEEGLKFMVYLQKENIIDESGMPKERFSAEFPKEGPSILRIQQVVRGDSAAYFCASSPRTLSVMMDEKLFFGSGTQLSVL.

The chain combines TRBV5-8 with TRBJ2-4, with D hard to call. Germline CDR1 reads SGHTS; CDR2 reads YDEGEE. This CDR3 region has 13 residues. V was pared by 5 bases and J by 0 bases, with 6 bases between. The CDR3 protein is CASRSLAKNIQYF. Written as DNA, the CDR3 is TGTGCCAGCAGGAGTCTAGCCAAAAACATTCAGTACTTC.

This chain links TRBV30 with TRBJ2-3; TRBD2 agrees at 8 bases. With V trimmed by 4 bases and J by 5 bases, 23 bases remained unmatched. CDR1 GTSNPN and CDR2 SVGIG come from the germline V gene (reference sequence). The CDR3 is 19 residues long. The CDR3 DNA sequence: TGTGCCTGGACTACTCTTGGCTGGCGGGGGGCCACCCGACGAGATACGCAGTATTTT. It yields the protein CAWTTLGWRGATRRDTQYF.